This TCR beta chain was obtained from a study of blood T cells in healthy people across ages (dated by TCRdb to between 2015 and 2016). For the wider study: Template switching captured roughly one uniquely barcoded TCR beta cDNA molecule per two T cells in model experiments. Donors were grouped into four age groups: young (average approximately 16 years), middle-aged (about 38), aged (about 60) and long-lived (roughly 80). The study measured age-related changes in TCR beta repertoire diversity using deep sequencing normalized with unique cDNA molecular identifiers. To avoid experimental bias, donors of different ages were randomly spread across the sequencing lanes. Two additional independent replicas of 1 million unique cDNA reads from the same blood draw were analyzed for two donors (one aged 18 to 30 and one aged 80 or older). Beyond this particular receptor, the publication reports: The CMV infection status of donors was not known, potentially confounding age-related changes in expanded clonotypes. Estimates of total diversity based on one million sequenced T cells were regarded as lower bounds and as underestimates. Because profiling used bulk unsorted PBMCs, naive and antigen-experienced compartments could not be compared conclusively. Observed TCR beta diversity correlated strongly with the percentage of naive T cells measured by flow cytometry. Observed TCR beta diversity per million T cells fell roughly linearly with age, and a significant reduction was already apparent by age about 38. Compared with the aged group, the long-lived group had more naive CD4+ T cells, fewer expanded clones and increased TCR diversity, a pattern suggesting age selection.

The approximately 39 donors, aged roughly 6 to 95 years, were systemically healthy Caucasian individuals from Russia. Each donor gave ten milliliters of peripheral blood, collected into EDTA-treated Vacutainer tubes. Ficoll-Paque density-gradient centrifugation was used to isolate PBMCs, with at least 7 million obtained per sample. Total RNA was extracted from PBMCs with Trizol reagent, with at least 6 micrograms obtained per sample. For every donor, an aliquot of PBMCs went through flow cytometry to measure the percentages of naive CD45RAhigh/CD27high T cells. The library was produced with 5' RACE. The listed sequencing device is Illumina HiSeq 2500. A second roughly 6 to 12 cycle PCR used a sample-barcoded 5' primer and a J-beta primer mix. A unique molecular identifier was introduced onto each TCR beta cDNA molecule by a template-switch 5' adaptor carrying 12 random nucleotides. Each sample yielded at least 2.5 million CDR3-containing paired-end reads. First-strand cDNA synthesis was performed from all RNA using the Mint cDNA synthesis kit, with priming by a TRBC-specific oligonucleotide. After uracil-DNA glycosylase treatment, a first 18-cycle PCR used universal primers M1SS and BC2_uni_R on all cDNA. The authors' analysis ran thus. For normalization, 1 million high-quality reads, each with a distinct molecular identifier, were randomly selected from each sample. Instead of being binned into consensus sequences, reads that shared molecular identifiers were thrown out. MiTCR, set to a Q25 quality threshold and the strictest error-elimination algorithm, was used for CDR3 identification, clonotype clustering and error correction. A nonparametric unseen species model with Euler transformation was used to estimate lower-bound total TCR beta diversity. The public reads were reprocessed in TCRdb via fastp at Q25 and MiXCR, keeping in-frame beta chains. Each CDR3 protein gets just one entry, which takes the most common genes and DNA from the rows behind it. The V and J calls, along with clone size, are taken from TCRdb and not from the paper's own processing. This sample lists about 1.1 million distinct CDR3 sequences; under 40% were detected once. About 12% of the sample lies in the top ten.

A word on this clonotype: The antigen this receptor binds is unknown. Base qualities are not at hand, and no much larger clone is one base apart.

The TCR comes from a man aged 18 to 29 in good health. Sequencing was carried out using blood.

The DNA sequence follows: TGTGCCAGCAGCTTAGAACAGGCCTGGGGCTACACCTTC. This gives the protein CASSLEQAWGYTF. Here the chain combines TRBV7-2 and TRBJ1-2; possibly the D gene is TRBD1, per 5 matching bases. The germline V gene specifies SGHTA as CDR1 and FQGNSA as CDR2. V is clipped by 1 base and J by 8 bases, and the sequence between their germline boundaries is 11 bases long. Spanning cysteine to phenylalanine, the CDR3 consists of 13 amino acids. Only CDR3 DNA remains: 39 bases, in frame from the first base. Reference TRBV7-2 and TRBJ1-2 genes cover what lies past the CDR3, so the full variable domain is GAGVSQSPSNKVTEKGKDVELRCDPISGHTALYWYRQSLGQGLEFLIYFQGNSAPDKSGLPSDRFSAERTGGSVSTLTIQRTQQEDSAVYLCASSLEQAWGYTFGSGTRLTVV.